The clone carrying this TCR beta chain appeared a few times. V shed 1 base and J shed 1 base, with 10 bases lying between them. Germline V lookup: CDR1 SGHTA, CDR2 FQGNSA. The CDR3 is 15 amino acids. From the 5' RACE reads, TCRdb called clonotypes with MiXCR, one entry per CDR3 protein. The table records about 50,000 distinct CDR3 sequences, around 28% of them present only once. The sequence was collected from a female donor with breast cancer. The rearrangement links TRBV7-2 to TRBJ1-1; possible D gene TRBD1, 5 bases. Sequenced sample: naive CD4+ T cells sorted from blood. As for subset: naive CD4+ T cells, CD4+CD45RA+CD25-. The CDR3 DNA reads as TGTGCCAGCAGCTTAGTGCGGGGCAGGAACACTGAAGCTTTCTTT. Translated, it gives CASSLVRGRNTEAFF.